The 16 T cell receptor beta chains below come from one sample, sequenced in a study of PD-L1 blockade in urothelial cancer. Method: immunoSEQ multiplex PCR; TCRdb's copy keeps in-frame clones and lacks some. The top ten clones hold 2% to 2.5% of a sample with 100,000 or so clones, over 75% of them seen once. The sequenced sample was PBMCs, obtained around atezolizumab (anti-PD-L1) treatment. All receptors come from a man aged 45-65 years with urothelial cancer.

The chain joins TRBV28 to TRBJ2-3; TRBD2 agrees at 12 bases. The CDR3 is 16 residues long. V shed 6 bases, J shed 3 bases, and the junction held 7 bases outside the gene matches. Per germline, CDR1 MDHEN and CDR2 SYDVKM. The CDR3 here is CASSRLAGDLTDTQYF. CDR3 coding DNA: TGTGCCAGCAGCAGACTAGCGGGAGATTTGACAGATACGCAGTATTTT.

This chain links TRBV6-1 with TRBJ1-3; D is undetermined. Germline lookup yields CDR1 MNHNS and CDR2 SASEGT. The CDR3 extends over 14 amino acids. Trimming left V 2 bases short and J 5 bases short, with 10 bases between. CDR3 nucleotide sequence: TGTGCCAGCAGTGAATCAGGAACCAGAAACACCATATATTTT. It codes for CASSESGTRNTIYF.

V gene TRBV9 combines with J gene TRBJ2-1; tentatively, D is TRBD1 (7 bases). Germline V gene data show CDR1 as SGDLS and CDR2 as YYNGEE. There are 15 residues in the CDR3. The V end lost 2 bases, the J end lost 1 base, and 10 bases lay between the germline ends. The CDR3 DNA reads TGTGCCAGCAGCGTGTCAGGGGGGTCCTACAATGAGCAGTTCTTC. Encoded protein: CASSVSGGSYNEQFF.

The chain combines TRBV11-2 with TRBJ1-1, with TRBD1 as a possible D gene (6 bases). Trimming took off 5 bases at V and 13 bases at J, with 20 bases between the two ends. The CDR3 length is 13 residues. The germline CDR1 and CDR2 sequences are SGHAT and FQNNGV. CDR3 coding DNA: TGTGCCAGCAGCCATGGGGGGCGGGGGAACTTTTTCTTT. Its protein is CASSHGGRGNFFF. Full variable domain (remainder filled in from reference TRBV11-2 and TRBJ1-1): EAGVAQSPRYKIIEKRQSVAFWCNPISGHATLYWYQQILGQGPKLLIQFQNNGVVDDSQLPKDRFSAERLKGVDSTLKIQPAKLEDSAVYLCASSHGGRGNFFFGQGTRLTVV.

This clone was recorded once. The chain is built from TRBV28 and TRBJ2-2; no clear D gene. Trimming took off 6 bases at V and 0 bases at J, with 5 bases between the two ends. This CDR3 region has 13 residues. CDR1 is MDHEN, CDR2 SYDVKM, per germline. The CDR3 is CASSETNTGELFF. As DNA, the CDR3 is TGTGCCAGCAGCGAGACGAACACCGGGGAGCTGTTTTTT.

This chain uses TRBV11-2 with TRBJ2-1; 9 bases line up with TRBD2. The CDR3 spans 15 residues. Germline CDR1 reads SGHAT; CDR2 reads FQNNGV. The trim removed 5 bases at V and 4 bases at J, leaving 6 bases unmatched. CDR3 region: CASSGSTSGYNEQFF. In nucleotides, the CDR3 is TGTGCCAGCAGCGGTTCGACTAGCGGTTACAATGAGCAGTTCTTC.

The chain uses TRBV30 and TRBJ1-4; D is perhaps TRBD1 (6 bases). The CDR3 consists of 12 residues. Germline V lookup: CDR1 GTSNPN, CDR2 SVGIG (reference sequence). Trimming took off 7 bases at V and 5 bases at J, with 11 bases between the two ends. This chain's CDR3 is CASSDRNEKLFF. The DNA for the CDR3 is TGTGCCTCCTCGGACAGAAATGAAAAACTGTTTTTT.

The chain combines TRBV5-1 with TRBJ2-3; 7 bases match TRBD1. Germline CDR1 reads SGHRS; CDR2 reads YFSETQ. After removal of 1 base from V and 5 bases from J, the junction contained 10 bases not matched to a gene. This CDR3 is built from 16 residues. The CDR3 loop reads CASSLSFEGAGDTQYF. CDR3 DNA: TGCGCCAGCAGCTTGTCCTTTGAGGGGGCGGGAGATACGCAGTATTTT.

The rearrangement uses TRBV5-1 and TRBJ2-1; TRBD1 is a possible D gene (5 bases). The CDR3 runs 13 residues. V was pared by 0 bases and J by 7 bases, with 8 bases between. CDR1 is SGHRS and CDR2 is YFSETQ in the germline V gene. DNA of the CDR3: TGCGCCAGCAGCTTGGACAGGTTAAATGAGCAGTTCTTC. It codes for CASSLDRLNEQFF.

The CDR3 coding sequence is TGTGCCAGCAGTCCCCTCGGGTCAGACACCATATATTTT. This codes for CASSPLGSDTIYF. This chain uses TRBV28 with TRBJ1-3; D uncertain. Trimming took off 5 bases at V and 8 bases at J, with 13 bases between the two ends. CDR1 and CDR2 (germline): MDHEN, SYDVKM. The CDR3 sequence is 13 residues long. Full variable domain (rest looked up from reference TRBV28 and TRBJ1-3): DVKVTQSSRYLVKRTGEKVFLECVQDMDHENMFWYRQDPGLGLRLIYFSYDVKMKEKGDIPEGYSVSREKKERFSLILESASTNQTSMYLCASSPLGSDTIYFGEGSWLTVV.

This clone has a single count. The chain recombines TRBV28 with TRBJ2-1; 8 bases map to TRBD2. The germline V gene encodes CDR1 MDHEN and CDR2 SYDVKM. Losses at the gene ends were 3 bases for V and 4 bases for J; bases not matched to a gene: 5. The CDR3 sequence is 15 residues long. CDR3 sequence: CASSFGLAGYNEQFF. The CDR3 region has the DNA TGTGCCAGCAGTTTTGGGCTAGCGGGTTACAATGAGCAGTTCTTC.

This sequence joins TRBV19 and TRBJ2-7; D is possibly TRBD2 (6 bases). V lost 1 base and J 4 bases, leaving 14 bases between the germline ends. The CDR3 runs 15 residues. CDR1 LNHDA and CDR2 SQIVND come from the germline V gene (reference sequence). CDR3 sequence reads: CASSIGAGGVYEQYF. The DNA of the CDR3 is TGTGCCAGTAGTATAGGTGCAGGAGGGGTTTACGAGCAGTACTTC.

The chain has TRBV18 and TRBJ2-7; possibly TRBD1 for D (6 bases). V was trimmed by 3 bases and J by 6 bases, leaving 24 bases between them. CDR1 KGHSH and CDR2 LQKENI come from the germline V gene. The CDR3 is made up of 17 amino acids. CDR3 amino acids: CASSPPVWGPSTIEQYF. The CDR3, as DNA: TGTGCCAGCTCACCGCCCGTGTGGGGGCCCTCAACTATCGAGCAGTACTTC.

The chain uses TRBV6-5 and TRBJ2-7; the match to TRBD1 covers 8 bases. The CDR3 sequence is 15 residues long. Germline V CDR1 and CDR2: MNHEY, SVGAGI. Trimming at V came to 5 bases and at J to 3 bases, leaving 9 bases not matched to a gene. CDR3 sequence (DNA): TGTGCCAGCAGTCCGCGACAGGGGCCAAACTACGAGCAGTACTTC. Protein sequence: CASSPRQGPNYEQYF.

The J gene is TRBJ2-1, the V gene TRBV11-3; TRBD2 matches at 11 bases. Germline V gives CDR1 SGHNT, CDR2 YENEEA. The junction had 14 bases not matched to a gene; V was cut back by 5 bases and J by 8 bases. This CDR3 has 17 residues. CDR3 nucleotides: TGTGCCAGCAGCCTAGCGACCGCCGGGACTAGCGGTGATGAGCAGTTCTTC. Its translation is CASSLATAGTSGDEQFF.

The chain combines TRBV11-2 with TRBJ2-7; D perhaps matches TRBD1 (6 bases). The V gene lost 3 bases and the J gene lost 2 bases, with 11 bases spanning the gap. The CDR3 spans 14 residues. CDR1 SGHAT and CDR2 FQNNGV come from the germline V gene. The CDR3 reads CASSFEGVPYEQYF. CDR3 nucleotide sequence: TGTGCCAGCAGCTTCGAGGGGGTCCCCTACGAGCAGTACTTC.